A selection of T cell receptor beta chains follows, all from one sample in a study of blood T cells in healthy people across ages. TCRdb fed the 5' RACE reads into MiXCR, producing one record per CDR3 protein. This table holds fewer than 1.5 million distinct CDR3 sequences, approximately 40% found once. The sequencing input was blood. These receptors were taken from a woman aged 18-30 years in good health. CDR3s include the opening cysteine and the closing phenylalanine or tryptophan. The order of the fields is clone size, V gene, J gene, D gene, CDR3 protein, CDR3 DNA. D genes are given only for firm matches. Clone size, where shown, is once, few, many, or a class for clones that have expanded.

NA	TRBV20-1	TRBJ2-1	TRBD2	CSAKTSGSPYNEQFF	TGCAGTGCTAAGACTAGCGGGAGCCCCTACAATGAGCAGTTCTTC
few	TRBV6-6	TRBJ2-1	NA	CASNFLDHEQFF	TGTGCCAGCAATTTTTTAGATCATGAGCAGTTCTTC
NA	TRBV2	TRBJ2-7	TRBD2	CATRHGASGQHEQYF	TGTGCCACCAGGCACGGGGCTAGCGGGCAGCACGAGCAGTACTTC
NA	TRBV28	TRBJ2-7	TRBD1	CASSLLGQGYHEQYF	TGTGCCAGCAGTCTCCTAGGACAGGGTTACCACGAGCAGTACTTC
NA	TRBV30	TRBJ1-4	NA	CAGSISEKLFF	TGTGCCGGGAGTATAAGTGAAAAACTGTTTTTT
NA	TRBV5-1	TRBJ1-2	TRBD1	CASSPDRATGGYTF	TGCGCCAGCAGCCCGGACAGGGCCACGGGGGGCTACACCTTC
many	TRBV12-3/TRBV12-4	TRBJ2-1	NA	CASSNRYNEQFF	TGTGCCAGCAGTAACAGGTACAATGAGCAGTTCTTC
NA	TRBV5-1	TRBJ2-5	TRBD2	CASAGTSGGQETQYF	TGCGCCAGCGCCGGGACTAGCGGGGGGCAAGAGACCCAGTACTTC
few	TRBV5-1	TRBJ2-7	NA	CASSPTAGDVRNEQYF	TGCGCCAGCAGCCCCACGGCCGGGGACGTTAGAAACGAGCAGTACTTC
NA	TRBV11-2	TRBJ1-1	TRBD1	CASSPWDREDTEAFF	TGTGCCAGCAGCCCCTGGGACAGGGAGGACACTGAAGCTTTCTTT
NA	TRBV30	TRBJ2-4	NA	CAWSTRVFQNIQYF	TGTGCCTGGAGCACAAGGGTATTCCAAAACATTCAGTACTTC
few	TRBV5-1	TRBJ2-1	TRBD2	CASSLEGRETNEQFF	TGCGCCAGCAGCTTGGAGGGGCGGGAGACGAATGAGCAGTTCTTC
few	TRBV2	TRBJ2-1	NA	CASSTSELDNEQFF	TGTGCCAGCAGTACCTCAGAGCTCGACAATGAGCAGTTCTTC
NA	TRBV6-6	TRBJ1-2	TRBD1	CASSGQGSGGGYTF	TGTGCCAGCAGTGGACAGGGGTCCGGGGGGGGCTACACCTTC
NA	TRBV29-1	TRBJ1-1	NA	CSVEITTLYQVGAFF	TGCAGCGTTGAAATTACGACACTCTATCAAGTGGGAGCTTTCTTT
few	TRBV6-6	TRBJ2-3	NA	CASIDRNTDTQYF	TGTGCCAGCATAGACAGAAACACAGATACGCAGTATTTT
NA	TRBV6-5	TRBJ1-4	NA	CASSLDREKLFF	TGTGCCAGCAGTTTGGACCGGGAGAAACTGTTTTTT
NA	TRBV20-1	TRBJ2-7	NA	CSARQKNRYEQYF	TGCAGTGCTAGGCAAAAGAATAGGTACGAGCAGTACTTC
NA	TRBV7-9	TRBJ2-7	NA	CASSFRPGVEQYF	TGTGCCAGCAGCTTTCGCCCAGGGGTCGAGCAGTACTTC
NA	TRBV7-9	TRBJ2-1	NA	CASSFRSDYNERFF	TGTGCCAGCAGCTTTCGTTCGGACTACAATGAGCGGTTCTTC
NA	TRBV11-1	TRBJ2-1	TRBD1	CASSLRDRFNEQFF	TGTGCCAGCAGCTTGAGGGACAGGTTTAATGAGCAGTTCTTC
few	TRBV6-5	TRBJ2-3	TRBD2	CASKTGLADYTQYF	TGTGCCAGCAAAACGGGACTAGCGGATTATACGCAGTATTTT
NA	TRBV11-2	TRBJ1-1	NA	CASSLGAGAFF	TGTGCCAGCAGCTTAGGGGCGGGGGCTTTCTTT
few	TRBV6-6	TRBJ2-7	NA	CASISGGAGGIEQYF	TGTGCCAGCATCTCTGGGGGGGCAGGGGGCATCGAGCAGTACTTC
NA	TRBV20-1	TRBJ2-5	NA	CSARGGLLQETQYF	TGCAGTGCTAGAGGGGGACTCCTCCAAGAGACCCAGTACTTC
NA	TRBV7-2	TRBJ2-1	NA	CASSLGLVIGDEQFF	TGTGCCAGCAGCTTAGGGCTAGTCATCGGGGATGAGCAGTTCTTC
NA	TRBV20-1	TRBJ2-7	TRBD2	CSVARTSGSYEQYF	TGCAGTGTGGCCAGGACTAGCGGATCCTACGAGCAGTACTTC
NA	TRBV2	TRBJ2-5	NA	CASRRQAETQYF	TGTGCCAGCAGAAGACAGGCAGAGACCCAGTACTTC
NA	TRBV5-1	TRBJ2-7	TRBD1	CASSLMTGDREQYF	TGCGCCAGCAGCTTGATGACAGGGGACCGCGAGCAGTACTTC
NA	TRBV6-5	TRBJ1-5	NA	CASSYSGTGGQPQHF	TGTGCCAGCAGTTACTCGGGAACAGGCGGACAGCCCCAGCATTTT
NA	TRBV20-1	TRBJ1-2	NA	CSAKDGGYTF	TGCAGTGCTAAAGATGGAGGCTACACCTTC
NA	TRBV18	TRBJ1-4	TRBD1	CASSPPVPGQGPREKLFF	TGTGCCAGCTCGCCCCCCGTCCCGGGACAGGGCCCACGAGAAAAACTGTTTTTT